One and the same sample provided the 5 T cell receptor beta chains below, sequenced in a study of response to subunit inactivated influenza vaccine. Using its own MiXCR run on the RT-PCR reads, TCRdb lists one record per CDR3 protein. The sample shows some 540,000 distinct CDR3 sequences, roughly 25% of them seen only once. This same sample was also taken into another study, of T cells expressing NK-cell markers. That source reports: The cDNA for TCR beta came from 5'RACE template switching with UMIs.

The sequenced sample was CD4+ T cells sorted from PBMCs, obtained 12 days after vaccination. These receptors were taken from a man aged 45 to 65 who received an inactivated influenza vaccine.

The table lists this clonotype with a few counts. This chain links TRBV21-1 with TRBJ2-4; the D call of TRBD1 is as the table states it, not checked on the DNA. TRBV21-1 is tagged as a pseudogene. CDR3 length: 12 residues. Here the CDR3 reads CASSKGENIQYF. In DNA form, the CDR3 reads TGTGCCAGCAGCAAGGGGGAGAACATTCAGTACTTC.

This clonotype was observed a handful of times. CDR3 nucleotide sequence: TGCAGTGCTAAGCTAGCGGGGGGGCCCAGGTCCTACGAGCAGTACTTC. Residues: CSAKLAGGPRSYEQYF. V usage is TRBV20-1 and J usage is TRBJ2-7; 12 nucleotides align to TRBD2. The CDR3 has 16 residues. Looked up from germline, CDR1 is DFQATT and CDR2 is SNEGSKA (reference sequence). The V and J ends lost 4 bases and 1 base, in that order; junction bases with no gene match: 8.

This clonotype was seen a handful of times. The CDR3 spells CASSQEAGHNEKLFF. Here the CDR3 DNA reads TGCGCCAGCAGCCAAGAGGCCGGGCACAATGAAAAACTGTTTTTT. The chain uses TRBV4-1 and TRBJ1-4, with no clear D. Germline lookup yields CDR1 MGHRA and CDR2 YSYEKL. CDR3 length: 15 amino acids. V lost 0 bases and J lost 5, with 10 bases in between.

This clonotype showed up many times. This chain uses TRBV6-2 or TRBV6-3 with TRBJ2-1; 10 nucleotides match TRBD2. The CDR3 is made up of 20 amino acids. V lost 6 bases and J lost 0; bases outside the gene matches: 17. Germline-derived CDR1 and CDR2 are MNHEY and SVGEGT. CDR3 region: CASSPRWGLAPLSSYNEQFF. The CDR3 nucleotides read TGTGCCAGCAGCCCGCGGTGGGGACTAGCGCCGCTTAGCTCCTACAATGAGCAGTTCTTC.

This clonotype has just a few counts. This chain joins TRBV15 and TRBJ1-5; D may be TRBD1 (6 bases). The CDR3 extends over 12 amino acids. Trimming stripped 5 bases from V and 7 bases from J, with 9 bases between. Germline loops: CDR1 LNHNV, CDR2 YYDKDF (reference sequence). The CDR3 loop reads CATSRQDQPQHF. In DNA, the CDR3 is TGTGCCACCAGCCGACAGGACCAGCCCCAGCATTTT. The entire variable domain, with the rest obtained from reference TRBV15 and TRBJ1-5, is as follows: DAMVIQNPRYQVTQFGKPVTLSCSQTLNHNVMYWYQQKSSQAPKLLFHYYDKDFNNEADTPDNFQSRRPNTSFCFLDIRSPGLGDTAMYLCATSRQDQPQHFGDGTRLSIL.